One and the same sample provided the 16 T cell receptor beta chains below, sequenced in a study of blood T cells in healthy people across ages. Primers used in a second PCR of about 7 to 12 cycles were a sample-barcoded 5' primer and a J-beta primer mix. MiXCR was run by TCRdb on the 5' RACE reads, yielding one entry per CDR3 protein. The sample lists more than 1 million distinct CDR3 sequences; roughly 45% were seen once. Source material: blood. The source of these receptors is an older woman in good health.

The chain links TRBV20-1 to TRBJ2-1, with 12 bases that match TRBD2. The ends lost 0 bases at V and 2 bases at J; junction bases unmatched: 8. Germline-derived CDR1 and CDR2 are DFQATT and SNEGSKA (reference sequence). There are 18 residues in the CDR3. The CDR3 DNA sequence: TGCAGTGCTAGAGATTTGACTAGCGGGAGCAGTACCTACAATGAGCAGTTCTTC. Its translation is CSARDLTSGSSTYNEQFF.

The chain employs TRBV3-1 and TRBJ2-5; 7 nucleotides align to TRBD1. The V segment lost 0 bases and the J segment 5 bases; nucleotides outside the gene matches: 9. The germline V gene has CDR1 LGHDT and CDR2 YNNKEL (reference sequence). This CDR3 contains 16 residues. CDR3 bases: TGTGCCAGCAGCCAAGATCTGAGGGGGCGGAGGGAGACCCAGTACTTC. It codes for CASSQDLRGRRETQYF.

This chain joins TRBV4-1 and TRBJ2-2; D remains unclear. V was shortened by 10 bases and J by 7 bases, with 19 bases between the two germline ends. From germline, CDR1 is MGHRA and CDR2 YSYEKL. This CDR3 has 14 amino acids. CDR3 coding DNA: TGCGCCACCGCAGCCAGCAATTTCCGCGGGGAGCTGTTTTTT. Amino acids: CATAASNFRGELFF.

This clonotype was observed a single time. The CDR3 nucleotides read TGTGCCAGCAGCCCCTGGACAGACACAGATACGCAGTATTTT. Its protein product is CASSPWTDTDTQYF. The gene calls are TRBV7-9 and TRBJ2-3; tentative D call: TRBD1 (6 bases). The length of the CDR3 is 14 residues. V lost 5 bases and J lost 2, with 11 bases in between. Germline V gives CDR1 SEHNR, CDR2 FQNEAQ (reference sequence). Full variable domain (rest looked up from reference TRBV7-9 and TRBJ2-3): DTGVSQNPRHKITKRGQNVTFRCDPISEHNRLYWYRQTLGQGPEFLTYFQNEAQLEKSRLLSDRFSAERPKGSFSTLEIQRTEQGDSAMYLCASSPWTDTDTQYFGPGTRLTVL.

This clonotype was picked up a small number of times. CDR3 region: CASSRGGSSNQPQHF. The CDR3, as DNA: TGTGCCAGCAGTCGTGGGGGATCTAGCAATCAGCCCCAGCATTTT. This sequence joins TRBV28 and TRBJ1-5, with D perhaps matching TRBD1 (5 bases). There are 15 residues in the CDR3. Germline V gene data show CDR1 as MDHEN and CDR2 as SYDVKM. V was shortened by 5 bases and J by 0 bases, with 11 bases between the two germline ends.

The sample holds a few counts of this clonotype. DNA of the CDR3: TGTGCCAGCAGCCCGAGGGTGCTAGCGGGAGGGCCAAATGAGCAGTTCTTC. Its translation is CASSPRVLAGGPNEQFF. V usage is TRBV9 and J usage is TRBJ2-1; 12 bases match TRBD2. The ends lost 4 bases at V and 7 bases at J; junction bases unmatched: 12. The CDR3 runs 17 residues. Per the germline V gene, CDR1 is SGDLS and CDR2 is YYNGEE.

This sequence joins TRBV28 and TRBJ2-1; D remains unclear. Germline V gene data show CDR1 as MDHEN and CDR2 as SYDVKM. This CDR3 is 15 amino acids long. V was pared by 4 bases and J by 4 bases, with 14 bases between. In DNA, the CDR3 is TGTGCCAGCAGTTCCCGGCTGGGCGATTACAATGAGCAGTTCTTC. The encoded protein is CASSSRLGDYNEQFF. Complete variable domain (other parts from reference TRBV28 and TRBJ2-1): DVKVTQSSRYLVKRTGEKVFLECVQDMDHENMFWYRQDPGLGLRLIYFSYDVKMKEKGDIPEGYSVSREKKERFSLILESASTNQTSMYLCASSSRLGDYNEQFFGPGTRLTVL.

This clonotype was detected a few times. V usage is TRBV10-3 and J usage is TRBJ2-3; D is perhaps TRBD1 (6 bases). CDR3 length: 12 amino acids. Trimming removed 8 bases at V and 0 bases at J, with 6 bases between. CDR1 and CDR2 from the germline V gene are ENHRY and SYGVKD. CDR3 in amino acids: CAIGQSTDTQYF. For the CDR3, the DNA is TGTGCCATCGGACAGAGCACAGATACGCAGTATTTT.

V gene TRBV12-3 or TRBV12-4 combines with J gene TRBJ1-2; D is unresolved. Trimming cost V 3 bases and J 5 bases, with 7 bases left between them. The CDR3 spans 12 residues. The CDR3 is CASSFEAYGYTF. CDR3 in DNA: TGTGCCAGCAGTTTTGAAGCATATGGCTACACCTTC.

This clonotype was seen only a few times. The V gene is TRBV5-1, the J gene TRBJ2-3; no clear D. The CDR3 runs 14 residues. V was pared by 0 bases and J by 5 bases, with 10 bases between. Looked up from germline, CDR1 is SGHRS and CDR2 is YFSETQ. CDR3 region: CASSLVFGGDTQYF. The CDR3, as DNA: TGCGCCAGCAGCTTGGTATTCGGCGGAGATACGCAGTATTTT.

Many counts were recorded for this clonotype. The chain has TRBV2 and TRBJ2-7; maybe TRBD2 (6 bases). V was clipped by 6 bases and J by 7 bases, with 13 bases between them. In germline, CDR1 is SNHLY, CDR2 FYNNEI. CDR3 length: 12 residues. CDR3 bases: TGTGCCAGCAGCCTGCAAGGAGGGGAGCAGTACTTC. Translated, it gives CASSLQGGEQYF.

This chain connects TRBV20-1 to TRBJ2-5; weak D call: TRBD1 (6 bases). There are 12 residues in the CDR3. The V gene lost 3 bases and the J gene lost 5 bases, with 10 bases spanning the gap. From germline, CDR1 is DFQATT and CDR2 SNEGSKA (reference sequence). CDR3 sequence reads: CSASYRVETQYF. DNA of the CDR3: TGCAGTGCTAGTTACAGGGTGGAGACCCAGTACTTC.

V is TRBV20-1 and J is TRBJ1-5; perhaps TRBD1 as D (6 bases). The CDR3 extends over 14 amino acids. The germline gives CDR1 DFQATT, CDR2 SNEGSKA (reference sequence). Deletions cut 6 bases from V and 2 bases from J, with 14 bases between. In DNA form, the CDR3 reads TGCAGTGCCCCCAGAGGGGGAGGCAATCAGCCCCAGCATTTT. It translates to CSAPRGGGNQPQHF.

This clonotype was counted a few times. The chain combines TRBV6-2 or TRBV6-3 with TRBJ1-2, with no clear D. Trimming left V 0 bases short and J 0 bases short, with 5 bases between. The CDR3 totals 14 residues. Germline V lookup: CDR1 MNHEY, CDR2 SVGEGT. The CDR3 DNA is TGTGCCAGCAGTTACTCCCAGCCTAACTATGGCTACACCTTC. Its protein is CASSYSQPNYGYTF.

This clonotype was observed once. The V call is TRBV28, the J call TRBJ1-1, with D unclear. The germline V and J ends were trimmed by 3 bases and 0 bases, with 8 bases remaining between them. This CDR3 spans 14 amino acids. CDR1 and CDR2 (germline): MDHEN, SYDVKM. The CDR3 reads CASSFPSLNTEAFF. The CDR3 nucleotides read TGTGCCAGCAGTTTTCCCAGTCTGAACACTGAAGCTTTCTTT. The complete variable domain, with remaining parts taken from reference TRBV28 and TRBJ1-1, reads DVKVTQSSRYLVKRTGEKVFLECVQDMDHENMFWYRQDPGLGLRLIYFSYDVKMKEKGDIPEGYSVSREKKERFSLILESASTNQTSMYLCASSFPSLNTEAFFGQGTRLTVV.

The count of this clonotype is one. The chain employs TRBV28 and TRBJ1-2; 7 bases agree with TRBD1. With 3 bases clipped from V and 8 bases from J, the junction kept 15 bases outside the gene matches. From germline, CDR1 is MDHEN and CDR2 SYDVKM. This CDR3 region has 16 residues. CDR3 in amino acids: CASSFLTSSDRAGYTF. DNA for the CDR3: TGTGCCAGCAGTTTCCTCACATCCTCCGACAGGGCCGGCTACACCTTC.